This T cell receptor (beta chain) was sequenced in a study of cytomegalovirus exposure and HLA in healthy donors. Primers: 60 Vbeta forward and 13 Jbeta reverse. Sequenced by immunoSEQ multiplex PCR; TCRdb stores in-frame clones only, minus some. This sample carries fewer than 80,000 clones, around 80% of them seen once, and the ten largest clones take around 2.5%. Study observations and caveats: A previous analysis found most TCR beta V segments productive roughly 87% or roughly 30% of the time.

Comment on this clone: Its antigen is not identified.

Sequenced sample: PBMCs. The sequence came from a young man in good health and CMV-seronegative.

The CDR3 nucleotides are TGTGCCAGCAGCCAAATTACCGGGACAAGTCTGTACTTC. Translated, it gives CASSQITGTSLYF. The V gene is TRBV14, the J gene TRBJ2-7; D might be TRBD1 (6 bases). V lost 2 bases, J lost 12 bases, and 17 bases lay in between. Germline CDR1 and CDR2: SGHDN and FVKESK. This CDR3 spans 13 amino acids.